This T cell receptor (beta chain) originates from a study of cytotoxic CD8 clonotypes in ibrutinib-treated CLL. The planned depth of sequencing spanned 1 in 200,000 to 1 in 1 million T cells. Method: immunoSEQ multiplex PCR; TCRdb's copy keeps in-frame clones and lacks some. The sample shows more than 110,000 clones, 65% to 85% of them seen only once. Trimming shortened V by 0 bases and J by 8 bases, and 10 bases separated the two germline ends. The CDR3 has 14 amino acids. Germline lookup yields CDR1 LNHNV and CDR2 YYDKDF (reference sequence). The material sequenced was PBMCs, taken after 36 months of ibrutinib treatment. The genes are TRBV15 and TRBJ1-4, with D perhaps matching TRBD1 (5 bases). The sequence was obtained from a human donor with chronic lymphocytic leukemia. The CDR3 loop reads CATSRDWGREKLFF. Here the CDR3 DNA reads TGTGCCACCAGCAGAGATTGGGGGAGAGAAAAACTGTTTTTT. The entire variable domain, with the rest obtained from reference TRBV15 and TRBJ1-4, is as follows: DAMVIQNPRYQVTQFGKPVTLSCSQTLNHNVMYWYQQKSSQAPKLLFHYYDKDFNNEADTPDNFQSRRPNTSFCFLDIRSPGLGDTAMYLCATSRDWGREKLFFGSGTQLSVL.